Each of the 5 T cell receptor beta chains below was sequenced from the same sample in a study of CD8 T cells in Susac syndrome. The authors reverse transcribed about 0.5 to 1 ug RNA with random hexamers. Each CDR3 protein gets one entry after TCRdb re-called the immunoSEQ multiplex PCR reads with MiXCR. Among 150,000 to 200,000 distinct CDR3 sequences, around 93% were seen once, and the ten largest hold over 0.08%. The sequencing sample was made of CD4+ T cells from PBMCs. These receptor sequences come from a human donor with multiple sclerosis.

Written as DNA, the CDR3 is TGCGCCAGCAGCTTGGTCGGACAGTCCTACGAGCAGTACTTC. It yields the protein CASSLVGQSYEQYF. V and J are TRBV5-1 and TRBJ2-7, with D possibly TRBD1 on 6 matching bases. Germline values: CDR1 SGHRS, CDR2 YFSETQ. V was cut by 0 bases and J by 1 base, with 8 bases left in between. The CDR3 length is 14 residues.

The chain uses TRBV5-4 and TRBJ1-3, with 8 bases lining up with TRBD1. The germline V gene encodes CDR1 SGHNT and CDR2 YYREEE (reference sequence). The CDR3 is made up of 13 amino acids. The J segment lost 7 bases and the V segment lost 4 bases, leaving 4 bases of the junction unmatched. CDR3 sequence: CASSTDRANTIYF. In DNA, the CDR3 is TGTGCCAGCAGCACGGACAGGGCGAACACCATATATTTT.

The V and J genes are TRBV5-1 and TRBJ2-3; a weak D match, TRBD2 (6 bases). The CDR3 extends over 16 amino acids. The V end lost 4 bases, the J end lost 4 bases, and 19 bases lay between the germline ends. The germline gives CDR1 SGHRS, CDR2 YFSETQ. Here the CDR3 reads CASSLEGGGASDTQYF. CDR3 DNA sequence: TGCGCCAGCAGCCTCGAGGGAGGTGGGGCTTCAGATACGCAGTATTTT. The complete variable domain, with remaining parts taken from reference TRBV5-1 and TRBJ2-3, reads KAGVTQTPRYLIKTRGQQVTLSCSPISGHRSVSWYQQTPGQGLQFLFEYFSETQRNKGNFPGRFSGRQFSNSRSEMNVSTLELGDSALYLCASSLEGGGASDTQYFGPGTRLTVL.

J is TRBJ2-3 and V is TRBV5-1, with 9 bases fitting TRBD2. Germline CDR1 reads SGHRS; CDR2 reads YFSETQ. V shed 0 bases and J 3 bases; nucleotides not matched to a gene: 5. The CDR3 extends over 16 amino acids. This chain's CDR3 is CASSLGSSGATDTQYF. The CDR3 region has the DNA TGCGCCAGCAGCTTGGGGTCTAGCGGGGCGACAGATACGCAGTATTTT. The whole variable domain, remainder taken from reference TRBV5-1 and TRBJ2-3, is KAGVTQTPRYLIKTRGQQVTLSCSPISGHRSVSWYQQTPGQGLQFLFEYFSETQRNKGNFPGRFSGRQFSNSRSEMNVSTLELGDSALYLCASSLGSSGATDTQYFGPGTRLTVL.

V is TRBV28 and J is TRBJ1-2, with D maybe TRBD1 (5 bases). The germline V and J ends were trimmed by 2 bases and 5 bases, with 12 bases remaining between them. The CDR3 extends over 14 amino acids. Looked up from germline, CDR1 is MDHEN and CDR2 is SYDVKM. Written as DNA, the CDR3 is TGTGCCAGCAGTTTAATAGGGCAGGGTTATGGCTACACCTTC. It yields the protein CASSLIGQGYGYTF.